These T cell receptor beta chains were read from a single sample in a study of blood T cell repertoires in COVID-19. This table comes from immunoSEQ multiplex PCR, and its TCRdb copy is limited to in-frame clones, with some not included. The sample lists about 160,000 clones; about four fifths were seen once. Sample: peripheral blood. The receptor source for this set is a woman in her sixties or seventies with COVID-19, enrolled during active disease. CDR3s include the opening cysteine and the closing phenylalanine or tryptophan. The order of the fields is clone size, V gene, J gene, D gene, CDR3 protein, CDR3 DNA. The D gene is left open where the match is weak. Size values are once, few and many counts, or a class for expanded clones, and some rows have none.

NA	TRBV11-2	TRBJ2-5	TRBD1	CASSRGTGNYF	TGTGCCAGCAGCCGGGGGACAGGAAACTACTTC
NA	TRBV5-5	TRBJ1-2	NA	CASSLVDRGYGYTF	TGTGCCAGCAGCTTGGTAGATCGGGGATATGGCTACACCTTC
many	TRBV7-3	TRBJ2-6	NA	CASSLFGSGANVLTF	TGTGCCAGCAGCTTATTCGGGTCTGGGGCCAACGTCCTGACTTTC
NA	TRBV5-1	TRBJ2-5	TRBD2	CASSFFSTSSLQETQYF	TGCGCCAGCAGCTTCTTCTCGACTAGCAGCCTTCAAGAGACCCAGTACTTC
NA	TRBV11-3	TRBJ2-1	TRBD2	CASSATSGLGDNEQFF	TGTGCCAGCAGCGCAACTAGCGGGCTGGGGGACAATGAGCAGTTCTTC
NA	TRBV30	TRBJ1-6	TRBD1	CAWSVGTVHNSPLHF	TGTGCCTGGAGTGTGGGGACAGTTCATAATTCACCCCTCCACTTT
NA	TRBV4-2	TRBJ1-2	NA	CASSQDRRRDYGYTF	TGTGCCAGCAGCCAAGACAGGAGGCGCGACTATGGCTACACCTTC
NA	TRBV23-1	TRBJ1-5	NA	CASIRGFQPQHF	TGCGCCAGCATCAGGGGTTTTCAGCCCCAGCATTTT
NA	TRBV3-1/TRBV3-2	TRBJ2-7	TRBD2	CASNQRTSGPYEQYF	TGTGCCAGCAATCAAAGGACTAGCGGACCCTACGAGCAGTACTTC
once	TRBV15	TRBJ2-7	TRBD2	CATSREGGGYEQYF	TGTGCCACCAGCCGGGAGGGAGGGGGCTACGAGCAGTACTTC
NA	TRBV5-1	TRBJ1-3	NA	CASSLTGTGNTIYF	TGCGCCAGCAGCTTAACAGGGACGGGAAACACCATATATTTT
few	TRBV28	TRBJ1-5	NA	CASSSQGFSNQPQHF	TGTGCCAGCAGTTCACAGGGATTTAGCAATCAGCCCCAGCATTTT
NA	TRBV5-4	TRBJ2-1	NA	CASSLSRGSEQFF	TGTGCCAGCAGCTTGTCGCGGGGCTCTGAGCAGTTCTTC
NA	TRBV7-9	TRBJ1-1	NA	CASSLGPIEAFF	TGTGCCAGCAGCTTGGGGCCGATTGAAGCTTTCTTT
NA	TRBV3-1/TRBV3-2	TRBJ1-2	NA	CASSRDSIYGYTF	TGTGCCAGCAGCAGGGACTCGATCTATGGCTACACCTTC
NA	TRBV5-8	TRBJ2-3	TRBD2	CASRSSGGARDTQYF	TGTGCCAGCAGAAGTAGCGGGGGGGCCCGGGATACGCAGTATTTT
NA	TRBV24-1	TRBJ2-1	TRBD1	CATSEGQGDNEQFF	TGTGCCACCAGTGAGGGACAGGGTGACAATGAGCAGTTCTTC
NA	TRBV7-3	TRBJ2-3	NA	CASSPQGSTDTQYF	TGTGCCAGCAGCCCCCAGGGATCCACAGATACGCAGTATTTT
NA	TRBV5-1	TRBJ2-2	TRBD1	CASSLAGGKVVGELFF	TGCGCCAGCAGCTTGGCAGGGGGCAAGGTGGTCGGGGAGCTGTTTTTT
NA	TRBV27	TRBJ1-6	NA	CASSVQGSYNSPLHF	TGTGCCAGCAGTGTACAGGGCTCCTATAATTCACCCCTCCACTTT
NA	TRBV28	TRBJ2-2	NA	CASSFLGGANTGELFF	TGTGCCAGCAGTTTCTTAGGGGGGGCGAACACCGGGGAGCTGTTTTTT
NA	TRBV20-1	TRBJ2-2	TRBD2	CSASPTSGATGELFF	TGCAGTGCTAGTCCGACTAGCGGGGCCACCGGGGAGCTGTTTTTT
once	TRBV9	TRBJ1-2	NA	CASSVRDTHGYTF	TGTGCCAGCAGCGTACGGGACACCCATGGCTACACCTTC
NA	TRBV5-6	TRBJ2-3	TRBD2	CASSLRREPNGADTQYF	TGTGCCAGCAGCTTGAGGCGGGAGCCCAACGGAGCAGATACGCAGTATTTT
NA	TRBV5-1	TRBJ2-7	TRBD1	CASSLGQGLTYEQYF	TGCGCCAGCAGCTTGGGACAGGGGCTAACCTACGAGCAGTACTTC
once	TRBV19	TRBJ1-6	NA	CASSLGQTNSPLHF	TGTGCCAGTAGTTTGGGCCAGACGAATTCACCCCTCCACTTT
NA	TRBV18	TRBJ2-5	NA	CASSQNSQQETQYF	TGTGCCAGCTCACAAAACAGCCAACAAGAGACCCAGTACTTC
few	TRBV5-1	TRBJ2-6	TRBD2	CASSWGGAGDSGANVLTF	TGCGCCAGCAGCTGGGGAGGGGCAGGAGACTCTGGGGCCAACGTCCTGACTTTC
once	TRBV11-2	TRBJ2-7	TRBD2	CASSSNPGLAGAWEQYF	TGTGCCAGCAGCTCGAACCCCGGACTAGCGGGAGCTTGGGAGCAGTACTTC
NA	TRBV12-2	TRBJ2-7	NA	CASRLSPWTSGSLPTYEQYF	TGTGCAAGTCGCTTATCACCCTGGACTAGCGGGAGCCTTCCAACCTACGAGCAGTACTTC
NA	TRBV7-9	TRBJ2-5	NA	CASREMETQYF	TGTGCCAGCAGGGAGATGGAGACCCAGTACTTC
NA	TRBV9	TRBJ2-3	TRBD2	CASSVDRLAEGVDTQYF	TGTGCCAGCAGCGTAGACCGACTAGCGGAGGGGGTGGATACGCAGTATTTT
NA	TRBV6-5	TRBJ1-2	NA	CASSQTGQIYGYTF	TGTGCCAGCAGCCAAACCGGACAGATTTATGGCTACACCTTC
NA	TRBV11-2	TRBJ1-4	TRBD1	CASSVDRGGEKLFF	TGTGCCAGCAGCGTCGACAGGGGAGGTGAAAAACTGTTTTTT
NA	TRBV29-1	TRBJ2-3	NA	CSVKIGTFLSTDTQYF	TGCAGCGTTAAAATTGGGACATTTCTCAGCACAGATACGCAGTATTTT